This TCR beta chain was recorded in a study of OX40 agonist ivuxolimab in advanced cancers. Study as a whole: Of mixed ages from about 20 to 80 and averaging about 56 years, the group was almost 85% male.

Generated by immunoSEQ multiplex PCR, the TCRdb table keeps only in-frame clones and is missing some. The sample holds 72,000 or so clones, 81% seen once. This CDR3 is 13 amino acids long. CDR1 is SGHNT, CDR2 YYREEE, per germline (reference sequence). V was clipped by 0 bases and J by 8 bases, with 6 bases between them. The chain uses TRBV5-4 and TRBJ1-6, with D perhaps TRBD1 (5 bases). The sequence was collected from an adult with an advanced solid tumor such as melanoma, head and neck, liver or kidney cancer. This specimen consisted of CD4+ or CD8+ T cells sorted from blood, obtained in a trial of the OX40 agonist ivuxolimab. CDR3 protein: CASSLVRDSPLHF. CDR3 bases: TGTGCCAGCAGCTTGGTCAGGGATTCACCCCTCCACTTT.